This T cell receptor (beta chain) comes out of a study of cytomegalovirus exposure and HLA in healthy donors. Study-wide results and caveats: The authors assumed roughly uniform sequencing depth across donors for presence/absence analyses. Listed as cytomegalovirus-associated were about 160 TCR beta chains.

This CDR3 is built from 15 residues. Germline CDR1 and CDR2: GTSNPN and SVGIG (reference sequence). Trimming pared 2 bases from V and 2 bases from J, leaving 12 bases between. 13 Jbeta primers and 60 Vbeta primers were used for the PCR. Profiled with immunoSEQ multiplex PCR; TCRdb holds only in-frame clones, not every one. The sample consists of over 120,000 clones, roughly 80% of them appearing once. Of note for this clone: What it recognizes is unknown.

Sequenced input: PBMCs. The receptor was derived from a woman aged 25 to 39 in good health and CMV-seronegative. The chain has TRBV30 and TRBJ2-2; D might be TRBD1 (7 bases). As DNA, the CDR3 is TGTGCCTGGAGTTTGGAGGGGGCTAACACCGGGGAGCTGTTTTTT. Translated, it gives CAWSLEGANTGELFF.